Below, 8 T cell receptor beta chains from the same sample are listed, as sequenced in a study of regulatory T cells in long-lasting Graves disease. Regarding time point: persistent/refractory GD, antithyroid drugs over 5 years with positive TRAb. Researchers made the TCR library from RNA that was extracted from PBMCs. Through Arm-PCR of CDR3 regions and iRepertoire HTBI primers, TCR beta libraries were built. TCRdb ran MiXCR on the multiplex PCR reads and lists one entry per CDR3 protein. The sample has about 430,000 distinct CDR3 sequences; around 20% are singletons. The sequences come from peripheral blood mononuclear cells (PBMCs), collected when the disease was refractory, from a patient treated with antithyroid drugs. The receptors here all came from a female donor with Graves disease.

This clonotype was detected ten times or more. The CDR3 here is CASSFDRGGQPQHF. The CDR3 bases are TGTGCCAGCAGTTTTGACAGGGGAGGACAGCCCCAGCATTTT. The chain links TRBV28 to TRBJ1-5; 8 positions match TRBD1. Germline V gene data show CDR1 as MDHEN and CDR2 as SYDVKM. J lost 7 bases, V lost 3 bases, and 5 bases had no gene match. CDR3 length: 14 residues.

In the case of this clonotype: A much bigger clone sits one base away, suggesting this may be a read error. This chain joins TRBV7-9 and TRBJ2-4, with D hard to call. Germline V gives CDR1 SEHNR, CDR2 FQNEAQ (reference sequence). The CDR3 spans 15 residues. CDR3: CTSSLGSSEVNIQYF. Written as DNA, the CDR3 is TGTACCAGCAGCTTAGGGTCCAGCGAGGTAAACATTCAGTACTTC.

This clonotype was seen at least ten times. V and J are TRBV20-1 and TRBJ2-7; TRBD2 matches 7 bases. The CDR3 spans 15 residues. Germline CDR1 DFQATT, CDR2 SNEGSKA (reference sequence). Losses at the gene ends were 1 base for V and 4 bases for J; bases not matched to a gene: 10. The CDR3 spells CSARGGERGSYEQYF. The CDR3 nucleotides are TGCAGTGCTAGAGGGGGCGAGCGGGGATCATACGAGCAGTACTTC.

Of note for this clonotype: Its ends do not fully match the called genes, so a read error is possible. The rearrangement uses TRBV28 and TRBJ2-5; 9 nucleotides line up with TRBD2. Germline CDR1 reads MDHEN; CDR2 reads SYDVKM. CDR3 length: 16 residues. CDR3 bases: TGTGCCATCAGTTTCCAAGGGCTAGCGGGGACTGAGACCCAGTACTTC. Translated: CAISFQGLAGTETQYF. Filled out from reference TRBV28 and TRBJ2-5, the complete variable domain reads DVKVTQSSRYLVKRTGEKVFLECVQDMDHENMFWYRQDPGLGLRLIYFSYDVKMKEKGDIPEGYSVSREKKERFSLILESASTNQTSMYLCAISFQGLAGTETQYFGPGTRLLVL.

The V call is TRBV18, the J call TRBJ2-6; D gene uncertain. Germline CDR1 KGHSH, CDR2 LQKENI. V lost 6 bases to trimming and J lost 2 bases, with 11 bases between them. The length of the CDR3 is 15 residues. CDR3 sequence reads: CASSPTVAGANVLTF. The CDR3 region has the DNA TGTGCCAGCTCTCCTACAGTTGCTGGGGCCAACGTCCTGACTTTC.

V usage is TRBV27 and J usage is TRBJ2-6; D may be TRBD2 (6 bases). Germline values: CDR1 MNHEY, CDR2 SMNVEV (reference sequence). The CDR3 is 17 amino acids. Trimming cost V 4 bases and J 0 bases, with 13 bases left between them. CDR3 sequence: CASSSGTSPSGANVLTF. The CDR3 DNA is TGTGCCAGCAGTTCCGGGACTTCTCCCTCTGGGGCCAACGTCCTGACTTTC.

There are many counts of this clonotype. V usage is TRBV3-1 and J usage is TRBJ2-2, with D possibly TRBD1 on 6 matching bases. The CDR3 extends over 15 amino acids. V gave up 4 bases and J gave up 5 bases, with 14 bases separating them. Germline V gives CDR1 LGHDT, CDR2 YNNKEL (reference sequence). The CDR3 nucleotides read TGTGCCAGCAGCCGAGATGGGACAAAGACCGGGGAGCTGTTTTTT. Translated, it gives CASSRDGTKTGELFF.

This clonotype was seen ten or more times. The CDR3 bases are TGTGCCAGCAGCAAAAGCGGGAGCGGAGAGACCCAGTACTTC. As protein: CASSKSGSGETQYF. The V gene is TRBV12-3 or TRBV12-4, the J gene TRBJ2-5; 8 nucleotides line up with TRBD2. The V and J ends lost 6 bases and 4 bases, in that order; junction bases with no gene match: 7. This CDR3 region has 14 residues.